The clone carrying this TCR beta chain was picked up a small number of times. The target antigen is unknown. This may stem from a read error, because a much larger clone lies one nucleotide away. Specified time point: newly diagnosed GD, antithyroid drugs for less than 3 months. After RNA was extracted from PBMCs, the TCR library was made from it. This CDR3 has 14 amino acids. Germline loops: CDR1 DFQATT, CDR2 SNEGSKA (reference sequence). Trimming cost V 2 bases and J 0 bases, with 11 bases left between them. This sample is part of a study of regulatory T cells in long-lasting Graves disease. Arm-PCR of CDR3 regions and iRepertoire HTBI primers were the basis on which TCR beta libraries were built. In TCRdb, the multiplex PCR reads were re-called with MiXCR into one record per CDR3 protein. This table has 540,000 or so distinct CDR3 sequences, around an eighth appearing once. Study-wide points: It was in persistent disease that TRBV28, TRBJ1-2 and TRBJ2-5 were favored.

The sample also formed part of further work on T cells in Graves' hyperthyroidism and ophthalmopathy. That publication notes: Using the HTBI primer set, a first-round RT-PCR was run on the TCR CDR3.

The gene calls are TRBV20-1 and TRBJ2-7; D is uncertain. Sequencing was performed on peripheral blood mononuclear cells (PBMCs), taken at new diagnosis, from a patient treated with antithyroid drugs. This TCR came from a man aged 30 to 45 with Graves disease. The chain's CDR3 is CSARFAGASYEQYF. The CDR3, as DNA: TGCAGTGCTAGATTCGCCGGTGCCTCCTACGAGCAGTACTTC.